Detailed here is one TCR beta chain. This clonotype showed up just a few times. No cognate antigen has been identified for it. No per-base quality is available; no much larger clone lies one base away. The sample originates from a study of CD8 T cells in ankylosing spondylitis (dated by TCRdb to about 2017). Describing the broader study: The study profiled T cell receptor beta repertoires in healthy donors and ankylosing spondylitis patients to find disease-linked TCR variants. In total, the full study cohort was made up of roughly 100 healthy donors and some 26 ankylosing spondylitis patients. Peripheral blood was sampled, and synovial fluid was also collected from ankylosing spondylitis patients.

This sample was sequenced with an Illumina HiSeq 2500. Quantitative 5'-RACE with molecular barcodes was the method used to prepare the TCR beta libraries. In the source study's methods: A new computational method, built on a probabilistic model of VDJ rearrangement, was used to identify disease-linked TCR variants. TCRdb trimmed the raw reads at Q25, called clones with MiXCR and kept productive beta chains. When rows share a CDR3 protein, they turn into one entry using the most common DNA and genes. The V and J calls were not made by the authors but by TCRdb's processing. In this sample the table shows 200,000 to 250,000 distinct CDR3 sequences, roughly 32% of which occur a single time. In total, the top ten clones hold approximately 4% of the sample. From the cysteine up to the phenylalanine, the CDR3 has a length of 13 residues. This entry keeps only the CDR3 DNA: 39 bases, framed from base 1. Cut back by 0 bases and 9 bases, the V and J ends lie 14 bases apart. CDR1 is given as DFQATT and CDR2 as SNEGSKA, both from the germline V gene (reference sequence).

The full study reports these points: Some of the motif variants had been reported before in the synovial fluid and blood of reactive arthritis patients, a finding that suggests common disease-initiation mechanisms. The disease-linked clones were reported as significantly enriched in matched synovial fluid samples from ankylosing spondylitis patients. Blood from ankylosing spondylitis patients appeared to be characterized by a TCR beta motif made up of seven or eight highly homologous amino acid variants. The disease-linked clones had a CD8+ phenotype and were found at relatively low frequencies in peripheral blood.

The TCR was taken from a male donor with ankylosing spondylitis or in good health (not recorded which). The chain employs TRBV20-1 and TRBJ1-1, with a weak D call of TRBD1 (6 bases match). Source material: blood, either unsorted or a sorted T cell fraction (not recorded which). The bases read TGCAGTGCTAGAGATGGGCAGGGGCTACAAGCTTTCTTT. Translated, it reads CSARDGQGLQAFF.